The 17 T cell receptor beta chains presented below share a single source sample, sequenced in a study of T-cell memory formation after mild COVID-19. Using its own MiXCR run on the 5' RACE reads, TCRdb lists one record per CDR3 protein. The sample carries 550,000 to 650,000 distinct CDR3 sequences, roughly 17% recorded once. Sequencing was carried out using PBMCs or a T cell subset sorted from them (not recorded which). These TCRs come from an adult woman who had mild COVID-19 (a few samples of this study predate the infection). Cell type and time point are not known.

The chain carries TRBV5-6 and TRBJ1-2; D remains ambiguous. V was pared by 4 bases and J by 4 bases, with 14 bases between. Germline V gene lookup returns CDR1 SGHDT and CDR2 YYEEEE. This CDR3 spans 14 amino acids. The DNA of the CDR3 is TGTGCCAGCAGCCCCAGGAATACGTTCTATGGCTACACCTTC. Translated, it gives CASSPRNTFYGYTF.

The chain links TRBV12-3 or TRBV12-4 to TRBJ1-2; possibly TRBD1 for D (5 bases). The CDR3 is 12 residues long. V lost 3 bases, J lost 8 bases, and 10 bases lay in between. CDR3 region: CASSFGGAGYTF. The DNA for the CDR3 is TGTGCCAGCAGTTTCGGAGGGGCCGGCTACACCTTC.

This clonotype was seen a few times. The chain uses TRBV5-1 and TRBJ1-1; a possible D gene is TRBD1 (5 bases). The CDR3 spans 16 residues. Germline CDR1 reads SGHRS; CDR2 reads YFSETQ. V was pared by 2 bases and J by 0 bases, with 14 bases between. The CDR3 loop is CASSLGLGTVNTEAFF. In DNA, the CDR3 is TGCGCCAGCAGCTTAGGTTTAGGGACTGTGAACACTGAAGCTTTCTTT.

The chain is built from TRBV7-2 and TRBJ2-1; 8 bases fit TRBD2. V was pared by 0 bases and J by 9 bases, with 7 bases of the junction left unmatched. CDR1 and CDR2 (germline): SGHTA, FQGNSA. This CDR3 contains 15 residues. CDR3 region: CASSLAGTSSVEQFF. CDR3 sequence (DNA): TGTGCCAGCAGCTTAGCCGGGACTAGTTCCGTTGAGCAGTTCTTC.

In its sample, this clonotype was seen many times. The chain uses TRBV12-3 or TRBV12-4 and TRBJ1-3; no firm D call. V dropped 5 bases and J dropped 2 bases, with 13 bases sitting between them. The CDR3 length is 15 residues. Here the CDR3 reads CASSPWPGAGNTIYF. Written as DNA, the CDR3 is TGTGCCAGCAGTCCCTGGCCGGGAGCTGGAAACACCATATATTTT.

V is TRBV5-5 and J is TRBJ1-1, with D possibly TRBD1 on 6 matching bases. This CDR3 is 13 amino acids long. The V gene's germline CDR1 is SGHKS and CDR2 YYEKEE (reference sequence). Trimming took 4 bases from V and 4 from J, leaving 11 bases between them. The CDR3 DNA is TGTGCCAGCAGCGCCAGGGGAGTCACTGAAGCTTTCTTT. This encodes CASSARGVTEAFF.

The rearrangement uses TRBV25-1 and TRBJ2-7, with D possibly TRBD1 on 6 matching bases. CDR3 length: 14 amino acids. V shed 3 bases and J shed 2 bases, with 11 bases lying between them. Germline V CDR1 and CDR2: MGHDK, SYGVNS. Here the CDR3 reads CASSEQTGPYEQYF. The CDR3 coding sequence is TGTGCCAGCAGTGAGCAGACAGGACCCTACGAGCAGTACTTC.

J is TRBJ2-1 and V is TRBV9; TRBD2 matches at 8 bases. Per germline, CDR1 SGDLS and CDR2 YYNGEE. The CDR3 contains 15 residues. Trimming removed 0 bases from V and 4 bases from J; junction bases left unmatched: 3. The CDR3 DNA follows: TGTGCCAGCAGCGTAGTAAGCGGGGGATACAATGAGCAGTTCTTC. Amino acid sequence: CASSVVSGGYNEQFF.

The rearrangement joins TRBV5-4 to TRBJ1-3; D ambiguous. The CDR3 is 12 amino acids. Germline V CDR1 and CDR2: SGHNT, YYREEE (reference sequence). Trimming shortened V by 7 bases and J by 3 bases, and 8 bases separated the two germline ends. The CDR3 is CASGADGNTIYF. CDR3 sequence (DNA): TGTGCCAGCGGCGCGGATGGAAACACCATATATTTT. Full variable domain (remainder filled in from reference TRBV5-4 and TRBJ1-3): ETGVTQSPTHLIKTRGQQVTLRCSSQSGHNTVSWYQQALGQGPQFIFQYYREEENGRGNFPPRFSGLQFPNYSSELNVNALELDDSALYLCASGADGNTIYFGEGSWLTVV.

The chain links TRBV3-1 to TRBJ1-1, with D perhaps matching TRBD1 (6 bases). The CDR3 loop spans 17 amino acids. Trimming left V 1 base short and J 3 bases short, with 18 bases between. CDR1 and CDR2 (germline): LGHDT, YNNKEL (reference sequence). The CDR3 reads CASSQVHAGGAYTEAFF. The CDR3 coding sequence is TGTGCCAGCAGCCAAGTTCACGCCGGGGGGGCCTACACTGAAGCTTTCTTT.

The count of this clonotype is one. The rearrangement uses TRBV20-1 and TRBJ2-7; D not resolved. The length of the CDR3 is 15 residues. Germline V gene lookup returns CDR1 DFQATT and CDR2 SNEGSKA (reference sequence). Between the trimmed V and J ends, which lost 0 bases and 2 bases, there was a span of 14 bases. The CDR3 loop reads CSARDQETRTYEQYF. The CDR3 DNA reads TGCAGTGCTAGAGATCAGGAGACCCGGACCTACGAGCAGTACTTC.

The gene calls are TRBV7-9 and TRBJ1-4; TRBD1 is a possible D gene (5 bases). Germline CDR1 reads SEHNR; CDR2 reads FQNEAQ (reference sequence). Trimming left V 1 base short and J 10 bases short, with 13 bases between. The CDR3 sequence is 14 residues long. CDR3 DNA sequence: TGTGCCAGCAGCTTAGGGGACGTCCGGGGAAAACTGTTTTTT. Its translation: CASSLGDVRGKLFF.

This clonotype was picked up a small number of times. The rearrangement links TRBV3-1 to TRBJ2-7, with a weak D call TRBD1 (7 bases). CDR1 and CDR2 (germline): LGHDT, YNNKEL (reference sequence). The CDR3 sequence is 13 residues long. The ends were cut back, 1 base at V and 6 bases at J, with 10 bases in the middle. The CDR3 loop is CASSQGQGGEQYF. The CDR3, as DNA: TGTGCCAGCAGCCAAGGACAGGGAGGCGAGCAGTACTTC.

V gene TRBV11-3 combines with J gene TRBJ2-7; D not resolved. Germline values: CDR1 SGHNT, CDR2 YENEEA. The CDR3 sequence is 13 residues long. Deletions cut 6 bases from V and 2 bases from J, with 11 bases between. CDR3 sequence: CASSGRLPYEQYF. CDR3 sequence (DNA): TGTGCCAGCAGTGGCAGGCTCCCCTACGAGCAGTACTTC.

The chain combines TRBV27 with TRBJ2-2; 7 bases are shared with TRBD1. This CDR3 region has 15 residues. J was trimmed by 0 bases and V by 5 bases; bases with no gene match: 3. Germline V gene lookup returns CDR1 MNHEY and CDR2 SMNVEV (reference sequence). The CDR3 spells CASSGQGANTGELFF. For the CDR3, the DNA is TGTGCCAGCAGTGGCCAGGGGGCGAACACCGGGGAGCTGTTTTTT.

The chain uses TRBV19 and TRBJ1-6; 8 nucleotides line up with TRBD1. Germline CDR1 LNHDA, CDR2 SQIVND (reference sequence). This CDR3 is 15 amino acids long. The junction had 11 bases not matched to a gene; V was cut back by 10 bases and J by 6 bases. CDR3 bases: TGTGCCACTGTGGACAGGGCCAACTCTAATTCACCCCTCCACTTT. Encoded protein: CATVDRANSNSPLHF.

V usage is TRBV18 and J usage is TRBJ2-3, with D hard to call. The V gene lost 0 bases and the J gene lost 0 bases, with 7 bases spanning the gap. The CDR3 contains 15 residues. Germline V gene lookup returns CDR1 KGHSH and CDR2 LQKENI. The CDR3 spells CASSPPLGSTDTQYF. The CDR3 nucleotides read TGTGCCAGCTCACCACCTCTGGGAAGCACAGATACGCAGTATTTT.